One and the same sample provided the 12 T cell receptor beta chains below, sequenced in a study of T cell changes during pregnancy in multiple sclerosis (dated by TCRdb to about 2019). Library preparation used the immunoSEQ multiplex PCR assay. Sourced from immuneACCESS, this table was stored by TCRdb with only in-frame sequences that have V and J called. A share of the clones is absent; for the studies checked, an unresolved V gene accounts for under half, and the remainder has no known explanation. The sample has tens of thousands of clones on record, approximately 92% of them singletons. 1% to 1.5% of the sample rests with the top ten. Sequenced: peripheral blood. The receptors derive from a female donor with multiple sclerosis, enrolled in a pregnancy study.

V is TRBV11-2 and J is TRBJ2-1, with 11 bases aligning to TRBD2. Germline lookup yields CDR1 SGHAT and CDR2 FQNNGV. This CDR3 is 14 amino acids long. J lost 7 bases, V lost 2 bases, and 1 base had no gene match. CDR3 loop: CASSLTSGRNEQFF. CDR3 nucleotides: TGTGCCAGCAGCTTAACTAGCGGGAGAAATGAGCAGTTCTTC.

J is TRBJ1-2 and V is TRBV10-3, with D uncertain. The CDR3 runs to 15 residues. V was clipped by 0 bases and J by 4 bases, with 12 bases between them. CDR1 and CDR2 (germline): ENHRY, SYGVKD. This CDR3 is CAISESRPTSYGYTF. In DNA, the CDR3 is TGTGCCATCAGTGAGTCCCGACCGACGTCCTATGGCTACACCTTC.

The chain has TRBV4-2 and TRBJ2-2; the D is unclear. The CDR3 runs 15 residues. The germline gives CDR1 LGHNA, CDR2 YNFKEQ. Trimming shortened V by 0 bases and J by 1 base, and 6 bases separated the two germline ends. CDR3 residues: CASSQEGLNTGELFF. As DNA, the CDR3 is TGTGCCAGCAGCCAAGAGGGCTTGAACACCGGGGAGCTGTTTTTT.

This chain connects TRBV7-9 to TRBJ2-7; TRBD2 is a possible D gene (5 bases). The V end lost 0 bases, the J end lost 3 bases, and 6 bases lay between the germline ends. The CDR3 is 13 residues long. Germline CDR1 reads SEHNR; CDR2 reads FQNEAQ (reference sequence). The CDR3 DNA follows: TGTGCCAGCAGCTTAGCGGGAGTCTACGAGCAGTACTTC. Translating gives CASSLAGVYEQYF. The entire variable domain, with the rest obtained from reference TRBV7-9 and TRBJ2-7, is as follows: DTGVSQNPRHKITKRGQNVTFRCDPISEHNRLYWYRQTLGQGPEFLTYFQNEAQLEKSRLLSDRFSAERPKGSFSTLEIQRTEQGDSAMYLCASSLAGVYEQYFGPGTRLTVT.

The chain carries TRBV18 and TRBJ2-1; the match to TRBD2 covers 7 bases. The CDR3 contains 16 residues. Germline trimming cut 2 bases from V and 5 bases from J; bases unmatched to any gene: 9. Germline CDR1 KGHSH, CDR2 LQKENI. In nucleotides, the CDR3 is TGTGCCAGCTCACCAATGGCCGCTAGCGGAAACAATGAGCAGTTCTTC. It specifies CASSPMAASGNNEQFF.

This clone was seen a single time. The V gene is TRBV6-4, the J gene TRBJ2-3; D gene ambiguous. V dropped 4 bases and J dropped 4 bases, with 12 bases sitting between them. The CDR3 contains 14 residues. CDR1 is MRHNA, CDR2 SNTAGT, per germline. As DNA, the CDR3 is TGTGCCAGCAGTGCCGGCATCGCCGCAGATACGCAGTATTTT. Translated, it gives CASSAGIAADTQYF.

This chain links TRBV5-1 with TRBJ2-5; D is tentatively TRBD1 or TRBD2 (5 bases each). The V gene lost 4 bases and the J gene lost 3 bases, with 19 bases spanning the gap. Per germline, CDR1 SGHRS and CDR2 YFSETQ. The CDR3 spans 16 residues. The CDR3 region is CASSLPGLRGEETQYF. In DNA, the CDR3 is TGCGCCAGCAGCCTACCGGGCCTAAGAGGGGAAGAGACCCAGTACTTC. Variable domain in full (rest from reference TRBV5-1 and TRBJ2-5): KAGVTQTPRYLIKTRGQQVTLSCSPISGHRSVSWYQQTPGQGLQFLFEYFSETQRNKGNFPGRFSGRQFSNSRSEMNVSTLELGDSALYLCASSLPGLRGEETQYFGPGTRLLVL.

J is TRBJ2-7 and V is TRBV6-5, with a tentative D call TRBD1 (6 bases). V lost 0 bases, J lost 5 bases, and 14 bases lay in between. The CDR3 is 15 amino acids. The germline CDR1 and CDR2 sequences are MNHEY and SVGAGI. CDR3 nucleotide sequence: TGTGCCAGCAGTTACTCACAGGGAAATCTAAACGAGCAGTACTTC. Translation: CASSYSQGNLNEQYF.

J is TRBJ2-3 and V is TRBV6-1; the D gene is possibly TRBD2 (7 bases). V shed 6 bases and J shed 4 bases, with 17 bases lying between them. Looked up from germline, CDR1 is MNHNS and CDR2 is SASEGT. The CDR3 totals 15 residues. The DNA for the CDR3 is TGTGCCAGCAGCGCGGGGAGGGGGGGGTCAGATACGCAGTATTTT. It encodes CASSAGRGGSDTQYF.

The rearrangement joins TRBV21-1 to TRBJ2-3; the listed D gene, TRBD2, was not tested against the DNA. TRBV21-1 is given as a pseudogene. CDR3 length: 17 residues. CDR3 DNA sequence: TGTGCCAGCAGCAAAGCGGTAGCGGGAGTCATCACAGATACGCAGTATTTT. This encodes CASSKAVAGVITDTQYF.

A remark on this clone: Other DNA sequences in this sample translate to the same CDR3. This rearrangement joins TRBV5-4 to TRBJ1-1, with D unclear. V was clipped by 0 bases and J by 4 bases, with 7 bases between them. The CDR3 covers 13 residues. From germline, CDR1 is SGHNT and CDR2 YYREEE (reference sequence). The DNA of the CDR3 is TGTGCCAGCAGCTTGGGGTCGGGCACTGAAGCTTTCTTT. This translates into CASSLGSGTEAFF. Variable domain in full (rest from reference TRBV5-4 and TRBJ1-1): ETGVTQSPTHLIKTRGQQVTLRCSSQSGHNTVSWYQQALGQGPQFIFQYYREEENGRGNFPPRFSGLQFPNYSSELNVNALELDDSALYLCASSLGSGTEAFFGQGTRLTVV.

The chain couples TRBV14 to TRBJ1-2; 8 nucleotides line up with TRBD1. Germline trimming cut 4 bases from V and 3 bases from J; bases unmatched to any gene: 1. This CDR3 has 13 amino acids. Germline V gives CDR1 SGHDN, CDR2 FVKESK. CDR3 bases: TGTGCCAGCAGCCCGACAGGGGACTATGGCTACACCTTC. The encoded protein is CASSPTGDYGYTF.